The sequence of this TCR beta chain was determined in a study of blood T cell repertoires in COVID-19. As for the study in general: There were acute and convalescent COVID-19 samples, and they came from the United States, Italy and Spain. T cells, B-cell-depleted T cells, or PBMCs provided the cDNA or gDNA that served as material.

Measured with immunoSEQ multiplex PCR; TCRdb has only the in-frame clones, and not every one. Here the sample spans roughly 330,000 clones, 80% to 90% being singletons. This clone appeared a single time. Across about two dozen US areas, participants ranged in age from about 18 to 100 years. This receptor was taken from a man aged 25-40 years who had recovered from COVID-19. Sequencing used PBMCs or T cells enriched from blood (not recorded which).

The CDR3 DNA follows: TGTGCCAGCAGCCACTCGCGGGGTACTAACTATGGCTACACCTTC. Protein sequence: CASSHSRGTNYGYTF. This rearrangement joins TRBV28 to TRBJ1-2; D gene ambiguous. Looked up from germline, CDR1 is MDHEN and CDR2 is SYDVKM. Between the trimmed V and J ends, which lost 6 bases and 0 bases, there was a span of 14 bases. This CDR3 is 15 amino acids long.